Listed here are 20 T cell receptor beta chains from one sample, sequenced in a study of shared clonotypes between healthy human individuals. Using immunoSEQ multiplex PCR, the repertoire was profiled, and TCRdb retains in-frame clones only, with some absent. The sample yields around 700,000 clones, around 72% seen once. Sequenced material: memory CD4+ T cells sorted from blood. Documented subset: CD45RA-negative fraction. These receptors all come from a young woman in good health.

The chain uses TRBV19 and TRBJ2-3; 8 bases map to TRBD2. The CDR3 loop spans 16 amino acids. With V trimmed by 7 bases and J by 3 bases, 12 bases remained unmatched. Germline CDR1 LNHDA, CDR2 SQIVND (reference sequence). The CDR3 is CASNGLARSRTDTQYF. As DNA, the CDR3 is TGTGCCAGTAACGGACTAGCCCGAAGCCGGACAGATACGCAGTATTTT. Combining the CDR3 with reference TRBV19 and TRBJ2-3 gives the whole variable domain DGGITQSPKYLFRKEGQNVTLSCEQNLNHDAMYWYRQDPGQGLRLIYYSQIVNDFQKGDIAEGYSVSREKKESFPLTVTSAQKNPTAFYLCASNGLARSRTDTQYFGPGTRLTVL.

This chain joins TRBV28 and TRBJ2-5; D not certain. The germline V gene has CDR1 MDHEN and CDR2 SYDVKM. V was cut by 4 bases and J by 3 bases, with 18 bases left in between. The CDR3 runs to 16 residues. CDR3 DNA: TGTGCCAGCAGTTCACCGCCCTTGTTTGGGGAAGAGACCCAGTACTTC. This sequence encodes CASSSPPLFGEETQYF.

The chain carries TRBV5-1 and TRBJ2-7, with 7 bases matching TRBD1. Germline assignment: CDR1 SGHRS and CDR2 YFSETQ. V shed 3 bases, J shed 0 bases, and the junction held 9 bases outside the gene matches. CDR3 length: 16 residues. Here the CDR3 reads CASSWAGGGNSYEQYF. In nucleotides, the CDR3 is TGCGCCAGCAGCTGGGCAGGGGGTGGGAACTCCTACGAGCAGTACTTC. Complete variable domain (other parts from reference TRBV5-1 and TRBJ2-7): KAGVTQTPRYLIKTRGQQVTLSCSPISGHRSVSWYQQTPGQGLQFLFEYFSETQRNKGNFPGRFSGRQFSNSRSEMNVSTLELGDSALYLCASSWAGGGNSYEQYFGPGTRLTVT.

The chain combines TRBV11-3 with TRBJ2-1; D possibly corresponds to TRBD2 (5 bases). The CDR3 loop spans 17 amino acids. Looked up from germline, CDR1 is SGHNT and CDR2 is YENEEA. V was shortened by 3 bases and J by 0 bases, with 15 bases between the two germline ends. CDR3 residues: CASSLGSDSSSYNEQFF. CDR3 sequence (DNA): TGTGCCAGCAGCTTGGGTAGCGACTCCAGCTCCTACAATGAGCAGTTCTTC.

A few counts support this clone. This chain joins TRBV6-6 and TRBJ1-3; D uncertain. The CDR3 runs 15 residues. In germline, CDR1 is MNHNY, CDR2 SVGAGI (reference sequence). V lost 6 bases, J lost 2 bases, and 14 bases lay in between. CDR3 sequence reads: CASSSGVGAGNTIYF. CDR3 sequence (DNA): TGTGCCAGCAGCTCCGGGGTCGGCGCTGGAAACACCATATATTTT.

CDR3 residues: CASSSGSLDTQYF. In DNA, the CDR3 is TGTGCCAGCAGTTCTGGGAGTTTGGATACGCAGTATTTT. The rearrangement links TRBV28 to TRBJ2-3; TRBD2 is a possible D gene (5 bases). V was clipped by 4 bases and J by 6 bases, with 11 bases between them. Germline CDR1 MDHEN, CDR2 SYDVKM. The CDR3 contains 13 residues.

This clone was seen a handful of times. The genes are TRBV28 and TRBJ2-7, with D uncertain. This CDR3 spans 14 amino acids. CDR1 is MDHEN and CDR2 is SYDVKM in the germline V gene. V lost 1 base to trimming and J lost 2 bases, with 9 bases between them. Here the CDR3 reads CASSLLRVPYEQYF. In nucleotides, the CDR3 is TGTGCCAGCAGTTTATTACGGGTACCCTACGAGCAGTACTTC.

The chain links TRBV7-3 to TRBJ1-1; D not resolved. Trimming cost V 4 bases and J 3 bases, with 15 bases left between them. The germline gives CDR1 SGHTA, CDR2 FQGTGA. The CDR3 extends over 15 amino acids. The CDR3 sequence is CASSWKAAGDTEAFF. The CDR3 nucleotides are TGTGCCAGCAGCTGGAAAGCAGCCGGGGACACTGAAGCTTTCTTT.

This chain links TRBV5-4 with TRBJ1-2; TRBD1 is a possible D gene (5 bases). Trimming took off 1 base at V and 4 bases at J, with 14 bases between the two ends. CDR1 SGHNT and CDR2 YYREEE come from the germline V gene (reference sequence). The CDR3 is made up of 15 amino acids. CDR3 in DNA: TGTGCCAGCAGCTTGTCTGGGGGGTACCTCTATGGCTACACCTTC. Amino acids: CASSLSGGYLYGYTF.

This clone occurred a few times. The gene calls are TRBV27 and TRBJ2-1; 13 nucleotides align to TRBD2. Germline V gene lookup returns CDR1 MNHEY and CDR2 SMNVEV (reference sequence). CDR3 size: 17 residues. Trimming removed 2 bases from V and 6 bases from J; junction bases left unmatched: 7. The DNA for the CDR3 is TGTGCCAGCAGTTTAAGGACTAGCGGGAGCGGCGGCAATGAGCAGTTCTTC. This translates into CASSLRTSGSGGNEQFF.

The V call is TRBV7-3, the J call TRBJ2-2; TRBD2 might be the D (5 bases). V was clipped by 1 base and J by 2 bases, with 8 bases between them. This CDR3 comprises 15 residues. CDR1 is SGHTA, CDR2 FQGTGA, per germline. This chain's CDR3 is CASSLKAANTGELFF. CDR3 nucleotides: TGTGCCAGCAGCTTAAAAGCGGCAAACACCGGGGAGCTGTTTTTT.

V gene TRBV2 combines with J gene TRBJ2-3; D is unresolved. The CDR3 covers 13 residues. CDR1 and CDR2 from the germline V gene are SNHLY and FYNNEI. The ends were cut back, 8 bases at V and 1 base at J, with 10 bases in the middle. CDR3 sequence (DNA): TGTGCCAGCGGGAACCGGCGCACAGATACGCAGTATTTT. It is translated as CASGNRRTDTQYF.

The rearrangement links TRBV6-1 to TRBJ1-2; tentatively, D is TRBD1 (5 bases). This CDR3 has 13 amino acids. The V and J ends lost 6 bases and 7 bases respectively, with 15 bases between them. Germline lookup yields CDR1 MNHNS and CDR2 SASEGT. In DNA, the CDR3 is TGTGCCAGCAGGGACACCCAGCGCAGTGGCTACACCTTC. Its protein product is CASRDTQRSGYTF.

This rearrangement joins TRBV6-1 to TRBJ2-4, with D unresolved. Germline V gene sequence: CDR1 MNHNS, CDR2 SASEGT. The CDR3 totals 15 residues. V was trimmed by 3 bases and J by 1 base, leaving 10 bases between them. CDR3 sequence reads: CASSDLSPAKNIQYF. The CDR3 DNA reads TGTGCCAGCAGTGATTTAAGTCCGGCCAAAAACATTCAGTACTTC.

There are a few counts of this clone. V usage is TRBV25-1 and J usage is TRBJ1-1; D uncertain. V was pared by 3 bases and J by 12 bases, with 20 bases between. The CDR3 covers 14 residues. Germline V gene lookup returns CDR1 MGHDK and CDR2 SYGVNS. The DNA for the CDR3 is TGTGCCAGCAGTGAGTCCACTCAGCCCCTGGTGTCTTTCTTT. As protein: CASSESTQPLVSFF.

In its sample, this clone was seen once. The gene calls are TRBV5-4 and TRBJ2-3; D uncertain. With 0 bases removed from V and 4 bases from J, the gap between germline ends came to 9 bases. The CDR3 contains 14 residues. The germline V gene has CDR1 SGHNT and CDR2 YYREEE (reference sequence). The CDR3 loop is CASSLGKGPDTQYF. CDR3 nucleotides: TGTGCCAGCAGCTTGGGGAAAGGGCCAGATACGCAGTATTTT.

This chain joins TRBV7-9 and TRBJ2-5, with TRBD1 matching over 11 bases. The CDR3 covers 14 residues. Germline lookup yields CDR1 SEHNR and CDR2 FQNEAQ (reference sequence). Germline trimming cut 5 bases from V and 5 bases from J; bases unmatched to any gene: 4. The CDR3 sequence is CASSPGQGDETQYF. The CDR3 DNA follows: TGTGCCAGCAGCCCGGGACAGGGGGACGAGACCCAGTACTTC.

Comments on this clone: Possible read error: a much larger clone is one base away. Other DNA sequences in the sample encode the same CDR3. The J gene is TRBJ2-7, the V gene TRBV7-9, with D unclear. This CDR3 is built from 12 residues. Germline V gives CDR1 SEHNR, CDR2 FQNEAQ (reference sequence). Trimming left V 1 base short and J 1 base short, with 2 bases between. The CDR3 loop is CASSLGSYEQYF. In DNA form, the CDR3 reads TGTGCCAGCAGCTTAGGATCCTACGAGCAGTACTTC. Full variable domain (missing parts from reference TRBV7-9 and TRBJ2-7): DTGVSQNPRHKITKRGQNVTFRCDPISEHNRLYWYRQTLGQGPEFLTYFQNEAQLEKSRLLSDRFSAERPKGSFSTLEIQRTEQGDSAMYLCASSLGSYEQYFGPGTRLTVT.

The genes are TRBV15 and TRBJ2-3; TRBD2 aligns across 13 bases. Germline CDR1 is LNHNV and CDR2 is YYDKDF (reference sequence). The CDR3 sequence is 17 residues long. V trimming: 3 bases; J trimming: 4 bases; junction bases outside the gene matches: 7. CDR3 DNA sequence: TGTGCCACCAGCAGGGCCCGGACTAGCGGGAGATCAGATACGCAGTATTTT. It translates to CATSRARTSGRSDTQYF. The full variable domain, with the rest looked up from reference TRBV15 and TRBJ2-3, is DAMVIQNPRYQVTQFGKPVTLSCSQTLNHNVMYWYQQKSSQAPKLLFHYYDKDFNNEADTPDNFQSRRPNTSFCFLDIRSPGLGDTAMYLCATSRARTSGRSDTQYFGPGTRLTVL.

This CDR3 is CASSAGGGSGANVLTF. CDR3 coding DNA: TGCGCCAGCAGTGCGGGTGGGGGCTCTGGGGCCAACGTCCTGACTTTC. This chain joins TRBV10-2 and TRBJ2-6, with D perhaps matching TRBD1 or TRBD2 (5 bases each). This CDR3 spans 16 amino acids. Trimming removed 4 bases from V and 0 bases from J, with 10 bases in between. Germline CDR1 and CDR2: WSHSY and SAAADI.